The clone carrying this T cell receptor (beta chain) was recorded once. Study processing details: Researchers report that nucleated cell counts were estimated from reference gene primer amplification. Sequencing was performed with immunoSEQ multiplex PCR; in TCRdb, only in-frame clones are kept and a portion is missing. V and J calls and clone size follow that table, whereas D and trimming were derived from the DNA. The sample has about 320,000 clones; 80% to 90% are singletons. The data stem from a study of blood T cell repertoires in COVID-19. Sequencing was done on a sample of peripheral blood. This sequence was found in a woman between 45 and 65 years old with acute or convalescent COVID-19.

In nucleotides, the CDR3 is TGTGCCAGCAGCCAAGATACGGGGGTGAACGGCTACACCTTC. It specifies CASSQDTGVNGYTF. The rearrangement links TRBV3-1 (or the pseudogene TRBV3-2) to TRBJ1-2; D is perhaps TRBD1 (5 bases). This CDR3 comprises 14 residues. The germline CDR1 and CDR2 sequences are LGHDT and YNNKEL (reference sequence). V lost 0 bases to trimming and J lost 8 bases, with 13 bases between them.